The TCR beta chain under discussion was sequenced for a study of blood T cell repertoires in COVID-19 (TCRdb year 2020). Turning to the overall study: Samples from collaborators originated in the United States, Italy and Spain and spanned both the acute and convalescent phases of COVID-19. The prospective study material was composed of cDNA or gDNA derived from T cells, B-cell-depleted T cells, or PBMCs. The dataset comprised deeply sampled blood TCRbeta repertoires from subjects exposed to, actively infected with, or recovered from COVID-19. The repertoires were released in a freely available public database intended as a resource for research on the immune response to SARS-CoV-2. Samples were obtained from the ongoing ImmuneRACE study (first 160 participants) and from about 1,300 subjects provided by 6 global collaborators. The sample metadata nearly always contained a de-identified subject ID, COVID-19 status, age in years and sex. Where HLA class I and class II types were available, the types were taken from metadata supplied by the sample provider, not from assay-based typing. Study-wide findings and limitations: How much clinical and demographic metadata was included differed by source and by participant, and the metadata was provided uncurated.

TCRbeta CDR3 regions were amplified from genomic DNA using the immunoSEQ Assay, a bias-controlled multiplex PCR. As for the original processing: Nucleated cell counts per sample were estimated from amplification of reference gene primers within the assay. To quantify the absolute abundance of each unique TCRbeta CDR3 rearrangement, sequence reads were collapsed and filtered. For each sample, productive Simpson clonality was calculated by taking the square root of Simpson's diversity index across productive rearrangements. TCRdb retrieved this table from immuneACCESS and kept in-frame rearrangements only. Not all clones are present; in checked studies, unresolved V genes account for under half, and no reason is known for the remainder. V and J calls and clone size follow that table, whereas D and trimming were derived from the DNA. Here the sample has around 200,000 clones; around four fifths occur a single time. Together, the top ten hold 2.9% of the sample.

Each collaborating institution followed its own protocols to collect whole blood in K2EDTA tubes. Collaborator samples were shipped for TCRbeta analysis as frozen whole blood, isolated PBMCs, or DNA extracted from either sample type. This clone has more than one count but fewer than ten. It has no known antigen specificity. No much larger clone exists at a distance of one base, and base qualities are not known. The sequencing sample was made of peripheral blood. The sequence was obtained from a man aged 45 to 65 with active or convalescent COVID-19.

The DNA sequence reads TGTGCCAGCTCTAGTAGCGGGAGAGTGGGGATTTACAATGAGCAGTTCTTC. The resulting protein is CASSSSGRVGIYNEQFF. The V gene is TRBV7-6 and the J gene is TRBJ2-1, and 9 bases in between align with TRBD2. Looking up the germline V gene yields CDR1 SGHVS and CDR2 FNYEAQ. Counted from cysteine to phenylalanine, this CDR3 has 17 amino acids. The CDR3 DNA has 51 bases and is translated from base 1. Trimming removed 8 bases from V and 4 bases from J; the gene matches leave 15 bases unexplained.